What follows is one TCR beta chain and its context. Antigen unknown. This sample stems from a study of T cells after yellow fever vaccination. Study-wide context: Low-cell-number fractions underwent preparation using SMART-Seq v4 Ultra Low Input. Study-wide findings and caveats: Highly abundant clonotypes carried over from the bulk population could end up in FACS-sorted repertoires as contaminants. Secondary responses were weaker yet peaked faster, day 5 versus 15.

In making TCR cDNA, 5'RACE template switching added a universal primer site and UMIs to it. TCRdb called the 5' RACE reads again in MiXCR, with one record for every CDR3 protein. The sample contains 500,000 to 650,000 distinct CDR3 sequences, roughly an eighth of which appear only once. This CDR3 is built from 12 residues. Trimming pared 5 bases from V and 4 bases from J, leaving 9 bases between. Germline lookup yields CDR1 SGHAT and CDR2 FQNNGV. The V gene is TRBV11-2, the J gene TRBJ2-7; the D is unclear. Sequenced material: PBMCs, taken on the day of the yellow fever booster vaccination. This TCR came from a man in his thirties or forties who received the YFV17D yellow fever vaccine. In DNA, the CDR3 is TGTGCCAGCAGCCCATACAGATACGAGCAGTACTTC. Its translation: CASSPYRYEQYF.